The rows below give T cell receptor beta chains drawn from one sample of a study of cytomegalovirus exposure and HLA in healthy donors. The assay was immunoSEQ multiplex PCR, and TCRdb's table has in-frame clones only and misses some. The repertoire holds more than 100,000 clones, with almost 90% as singletons. Source material: PBMCs. These receptors were taken from a man aged 25 to 40 in good health and CMV-seronegative. Both conserved end residues are part of each CDR3. Fields, in order: D gene, V gene, J gene, clone size, CDR3 DNA, CDR3 protein. A D gene is named only where the DNA matches it firmly. Expanded clones get a size class; other rows say once, few or many, or leave the size out.

d_call: TRBD2
v_call: TRBV11-2
j_call: TRBJ2-1
clone_size: .
cdr3_nt: TGTGCCAGCAGCTTGGGACTAGCGGAGAGGGGCTCCTACAATGAGCAGTTCTTC
cdr3_aa: CASSLGLAERGSYNEQFF

d_call: .
v_call: TRBV25-1
j_call: TRBJ2-6
clone_size: .
cdr3_nt: TGTGCCAGCAGTGAGGCTAGCTCTGGGGCCAACGTCCTGACTTTC
cdr3_aa: CASSEASSGANVLTF

d_call: TRBD1
v_call: TRBV10-3
j_call: TRBJ1-1
clone_size: few
cdr3_nt: TGTGCCATAGACGACAGGGGAGGTTACACTGAAGCTTTCTTT
cdr3_aa: CAIDDRGGYTEAFF

d_call: .
v_call: TRBV7-2
j_call: TRBJ1-5
clone_size: .
cdr3_nt: TGTGCCAGCAGCTCTTCGGGTCAGCCCCAGCATTTT
cdr3_aa: CASSSSGQPQHF

d_call: .
v_call: TRBV4-1
j_call: TRBJ2-3
clone_size: .
cdr3_nt: TGCGCCAGCAGCCCCGATGGCGGTACGCAGTATTTT
cdr3_aa: CASSPDGGTQYF

d_call: TRBD2
v_call: TRBV5-4
j_call: TRBJ2-7
clone_size: .
cdr3_nt: TGTGCCAGCAGCTCCAGGGCTAGCGGGACCTACGAGCAGTACTTC
cdr3_aa: CASSSRASGTYEQYF

d_call: TRBD1
v_call: TRBV7-2
j_call: TRBJ2-3
clone_size: .
cdr3_nt: TGTGCCAGCAGCTTAAGGGGGACAGGGAGCGCAGATACGCAGTATTTT
cdr3_aa: CASSLRGTGSADTQYF

d_call: .
v_call: TRBV15
j_call: TRBJ2-5
clone_size: few
cdr3_nt: TGTGCCACCAGCAGAGATACGTCAGGGGAGACCCAGTACTTC
cdr3_aa: CATSRDTSGETQYF

d_call: .
v_call: TRBV5-1
j_call: TRBJ2-7
clone_size: .
cdr3_nt: TGCGCCAGCAGCTCCGGGCCCTTGACAGGAATGGACGAGCAGTACTTC
cdr3_aa: CASSSGPLTGMDEQYF

d_call: .
v_call: TRBV5-1
j_call: TRBJ2-3
clone_size: .
cdr3_nt: TGCGCCAGCACCTCGTTGGGCCCTTTAGTATACGATACGCAGTATTTT
cdr3_aa: CASTSLGPLVYDTQYF

d_call: .
v_call: TRBV4-1
j_call: TRBJ1-5
clone_size: few
cdr3_nt: TGCGCCAGCAGCCACCCAGGGTTGCGGCAGCCCCAGCATTTT
cdr3_aa: CASSHPGLRQPQHF

d_call: .
v_call: TRBV7-3
j_call: TRBJ1-1
clone_size: .
cdr3_nt: TGTGCCAGCAGCTCCCGGGGGGGTCTGGTTGGGACTGAAGCTTTCTTT
cdr3_aa: CASSSRGGLVGTEAFF

d_call: .
v_call: TRBV5-1
j_call: TRBJ1-1
clone_size: .
cdr3_nt: TGCGCCAGCAGCTTACAGGGGAACACTGAAGCTTTCTTT
cdr3_aa: CASSLQGNTEAFF

d_call: .
v_call: TRBV10-1
j_call: TRBJ1-2
clone_size: .
cdr3_nt: TGCGCCAGCAGTGAAAGGCGGAACTATGGCTACACCTTC
cdr3_aa: CASSERRNYGYTF

d_call: TRBD1
v_call: TRBV19
j_call: TRBJ1-4
clone_size: .
cdr3_nt: TGTGCCAGTAGATCAACAGGGGGGGTAGGAGAAAAACTGTTTTTT
cdr3_aa: CASRSTGGVGEKLFF

d_call: .
v_call: TRBV6-5
j_call: TRBJ2-7
clone_size: .
cdr3_nt: TGTGCCAGCAGTTTTAAGCGGGCTAACGTCAAGTACTTC
cdr3_aa: CASSFKRANVKYF

d_call: .
v_call: TRBV5-1
j_call: TRBJ2-1
clone_size: .
cdr3_nt: TGCGCCAGCAGCTTGGGAGGGCCCAATGAGCAGTTCTTC
cdr3_aa: CASSLGGPNEQFF

d_call: .
v_call: TRBV7-2
j_call: TRBJ2-7
clone_size: .
cdr3_nt: TGTGCCAGCAGCACATTAGGGGCCTACGAGCAGTACTTC
cdr3_aa: CASSTLGAYEQYF

d_call: .
v_call: TRBV5-5
j_call: TRBJ1-2
clone_size: .
cdr3_nt: TGTGCCAGCAGCTTGGTGACAGAGTATGGCTACACCTTC
cdr3_aa: CASSLVTEYGYTF

d_call: .
v_call: TRBV7-2
j_call: TRBJ1-2
clone_size: .
cdr3_nt: TGTGCCAGCAGCCAAACGGGAACTGGCTACACCTTC
cdr3_aa: CASSQTGTGYTF

d_call: .
v_call: TRBV11-1
j_call: TRBJ2-5
clone_size: .
cdr3_nt: TGTGCCAGCAGCTCGGACACGGCCGGGACCCAGTACTTC
cdr3_aa: CASSSDTAGTQYF

d_call: TRBD2
v_call: TRBV10-1
j_call: TRBJ2-2
clone_size: .
cdr3_nt: TGCGCCAGCAGTGAAAGAGCGGGAACGAACACCGGGGAGCTGTTTTTT
cdr3_aa: CASSERAGTNTGELFF

d_call: .
v_call: TRBV6-6
j_call: TRBJ2-1
clone_size: .
cdr3_nt: TGTGCCAGCAGTTACCGGGGAAATGAGCAGTTCTTC
cdr3_aa: CASSYRGNEQFF

d_call: .
v_call: TRBV4-3
j_call: TRBJ2-5
clone_size: .
cdr3_nt: TGCGCCAGCAGCCTCCAGTTTGAAGAGACCCAGTACTTC
cdr3_aa: CASSLQFEETQYF

d_call: .
v_call: TRBV7-9
j_call: TRBJ1-1
clone_size: .
cdr3_nt: TGTGCCAGCAGCGCCGCAGGGAGGGGTTTGCTCGGTGAAGCTTTCTTT
cdr3_aa: CASSAAGRGLLGEAFF

d_call: TRBD1
v_call: TRBV6-5
j_call: TRBJ1-2
clone_size: .
cdr3_nt: TGTGCCAGCAGTTACACGCGGGGACAGGGGTATGGCTACACCTTC
cdr3_aa: CASSYTRGQGYGYTF

d_call: TRBD2
v_call: TRBV4-1
j_call: TRBJ2-1
clone_size: once
cdr3_nt: TGCGCCAGCAGCCAAGTCTCACTAGCGGGAGAGGAGCAGTTCTTC
cdr3_aa: CASSQVSLAGEEQFF

d_call: .
v_call: TRBV6-5
j_call: TRBJ1-1
clone_size: .
cdr3_nt: TGTGCCAGCACCTTCCAGGGAATTCAGACTTTCTTT
cdr3_aa: CASTFQGIQTFF

d_call: TRBD1
v_call: TRBV5-4
j_call: TRBJ2-2
clone_size: .
cdr3_nt: TGTGCCAGCAGCTCGCCGGGACAGGGCTTCACCGGGGAGCTGTTTTTT
cdr3_aa: CASSSPGQGFTGELFF

d_call: .
v_call: TRBV6-1
j_call: TRBJ2-7
clone_size: few
cdr3_nt: TGTGCCAGCAGTGAAGCGCGCGGCTACGAGCAGTACTTC
cdr3_aa: CASSEARGYEQYF